This entry concerns a single T cell receptor beta chain. This sample is part of a study of shared T cell receptors in the human thymus. Repertoires were generated with immunoSEQ multiplex PCR, while TCRdb's copy carries only in-frame clones and drops some. The table has hundreds of thousands of clones, just under 95% seen once. Per germline, CDR1 LNHNV and CDR2 YYDKDF (reference sequence). V lost 3 bases, J lost 2 bases, and 8 bases stayed unmatched. The CDR3 covers 16 residues. This clonotype was sampled from a human donor. The sequencing sample was made of thymocytes. The chain couples TRBV15 to TRBJ2-3, with 7 bases aligning to TRBD1. In DNA, the CDR3 is TGTGCCACCAGCAGGGGGCCGAGGGGGCCCACAGATACGCAGTATTTT. Protein product: CATSRGPRGPTDTQYF.